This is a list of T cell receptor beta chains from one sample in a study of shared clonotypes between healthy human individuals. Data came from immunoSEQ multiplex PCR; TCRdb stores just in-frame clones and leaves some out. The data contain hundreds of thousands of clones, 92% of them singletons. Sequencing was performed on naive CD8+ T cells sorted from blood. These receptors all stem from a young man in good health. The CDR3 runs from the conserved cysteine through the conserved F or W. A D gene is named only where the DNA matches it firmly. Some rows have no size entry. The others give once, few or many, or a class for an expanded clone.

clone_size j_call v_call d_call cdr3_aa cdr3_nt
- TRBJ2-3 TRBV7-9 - CASSADTQYF TGTGCCAGCAGCGCCGATACGCAGTATTTT
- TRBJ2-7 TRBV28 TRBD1 CASSAGTGGAVEVYEQYF TGTGCCAGCAGCGCGGGGACAGGGGGCGCGGTGGAGGTCTACGAGCAGTACTTC
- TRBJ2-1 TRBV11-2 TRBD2 CASSPRTSGRYNEQFF TGTGCCAGCAGCCCGCGGACTAGCGGAAGATACAATGAGCAGTTCTTC
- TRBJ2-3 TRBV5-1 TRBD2 CASSASLAGGPSVSTDTQYF TGCGCCAGCAGCGCCTCTTTAGCGGGAGGGCCCTCGGTTAGCACAGATACGCAGTATTTT
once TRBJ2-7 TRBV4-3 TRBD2 CASSQDRLAGPNEQYF TGCGCCAGCAGCCAAGATAGACTAGCGGGGCCCAACGAGCAGTACTTC
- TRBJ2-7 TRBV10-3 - CAISESMAGLYEQYF TGTGCCATCAGTGAGTCGATGGCCGGACTATACGAGCAGTACTTC
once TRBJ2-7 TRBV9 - CASSVGGTLPYEQYF TGTGCCAGCAGCGTAGGAGGGACCCTCCCCTACGAGCAGTACTTC
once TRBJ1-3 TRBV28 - CASMRESSDTIYF TGTGCCAGCATGCGGGAGTCGTCGGACACCATATATTTT
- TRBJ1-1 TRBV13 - CASSLMITEAFF TGTGCCAGCAGCCTCATGATCACTGAAGCTTTCTTT
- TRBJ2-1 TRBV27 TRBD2 CASSGGLAGRNEQFF TGTGCCAGCAGTGGGGGACTAGCGGGACGGAATGAGCAGTTCTTC
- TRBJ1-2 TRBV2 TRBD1 CASREGQGHGYTF TGTGCCAGCAGAGAGGGACAGGGCCACGGCTACACCTTC
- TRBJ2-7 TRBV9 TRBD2 CASSVASGSTYEQYF TGTGCCAGCAGCGTAGCAAGCGGGAGTACCTACGAGCAGTACTTC
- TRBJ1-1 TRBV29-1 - CSVHLNTEAFF TGCAGCGTTCACCTAAACACTGAAGCTTTCTTT
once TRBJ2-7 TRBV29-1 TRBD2 CSVDIAGVYEQYF TGCAGCGTCGATATAGCGGGAGTCTACGAGCAGTACTTC
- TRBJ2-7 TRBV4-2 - CASSQGETAEQYF TGTGCCAGCAGCCAAGGAGAGACTGCCGAGCAGTACTTC
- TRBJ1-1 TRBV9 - CASSVEGAENTEAFF TGTGCCAGCAGCGTAGAAGGGGCAGAGAACACTGAAGCTTTCTTT
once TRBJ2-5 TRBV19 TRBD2 CASTWTSGSQETQYF TGTGCCAGTACCTGGACTAGCGGGAGTCAAGAGACCCAGTACTTC
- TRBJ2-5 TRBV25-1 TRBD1 CASSDRDRQETQYF TGTGCCAGCAGTGACCGGGACAGGCAAGAGACCCAGTACTTC
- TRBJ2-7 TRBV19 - CASSIQSSYEQYF TGTGCCAGTAGTATCCAAAGCTCCTACGAGCAGTACTTC
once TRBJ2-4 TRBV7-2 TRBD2 CASSPRTSGRAINIQYF TGTGCCAGCAGCCCGCGGACTAGCGGGAGGGCCATAAACATTCAGTACTTC
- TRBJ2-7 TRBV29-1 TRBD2 CSVTSGAGYEQYF TGCAGCGTTACTAGCGGGGCGGGCTACGAGCAGTACTTC
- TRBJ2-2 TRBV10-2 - CASSVLSFTGELFF TGCGCCAGCAGTGTCCTAAGTTTTACCGGGGAGCTGTTTTTT
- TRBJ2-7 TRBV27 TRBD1 CASSFGTGTGRFEQYF TGTGCCAGCAGTTTCGGAACCGGGACAGGGCGTTTCGAGCAGTACTTC
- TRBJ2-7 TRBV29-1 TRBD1 CSVRTGGSFYEQYF TGCAGCGTCAGGACAGGGGGCTCCTTTTACGAGCAGTACTTC
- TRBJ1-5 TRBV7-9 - CASSRGGAPQPQHF TGTGCCAGCAGCCGAGGGGGGGCGCCCCAGCCCCAGCATTTT
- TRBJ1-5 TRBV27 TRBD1 CASSLSRTGGNQPQHF TGTGCCAGCAGTTTATCCCGGACAGGGGGCAATCAGCCCCAGCATTTT
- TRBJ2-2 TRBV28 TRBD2 CATSGRGAGELFF TGTGCCACAAGCGGGAGAGGGGCCGGGGAGCTGTTTTTT
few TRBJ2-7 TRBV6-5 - CASTDGYEQYF TGTGCCAGCACCGATGGGTACGAGCAGTACTTC
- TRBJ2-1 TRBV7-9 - CASSLDTVAYNEQFF TGTGCCAGCAGCTTAGACACGGTAGCCTACAATGAGCAGTTCTTC
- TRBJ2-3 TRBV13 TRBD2 CASSLRLAGSTDTQYF TGTGCCAGCAGCTTAAGGCTAGCGGGGAGCACAGATACGCAGTATTTT
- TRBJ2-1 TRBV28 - CASSFQGSYNEQFF TGTGCCAGCAGTTTTCAGGGTTCCTACAATGAGCAGTTCTTC
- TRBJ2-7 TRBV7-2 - CASSPGRIRGDEQYF TGTGCCAGCAGCCCGGGCCGGATAAGGGGGGACGAGCAGTACTTC
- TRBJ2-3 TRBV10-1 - CASSESITGSTDTQYF TGCGCCAGCAGTGAGTCGATTACAGGGAGCACAGATACGCAGTATTTT
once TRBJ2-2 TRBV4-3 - CASSQDLRDTGELFF TGCGCCAGCAGCCAAGATCTGCGGGACACCGGGGAGCTGTTTTTT
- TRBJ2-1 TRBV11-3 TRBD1 CASSPRTGSSYNEQFF TGTGCCAGCAGCCCTCGGACAGGGAGCTCCTACAATGAGCAGTTCTTC
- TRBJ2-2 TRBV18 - CASSPIVSTDNTGELFF TGTGCCAGCTCACCAATTGTGTCGACAGACAACACCGGGGAGCTGTTTTTT
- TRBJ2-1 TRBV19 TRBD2 CASSRTSGSYNEQFF TGTGCCAGTAGTCGGACTAGCGGAAGCTACAATGAGCAGTTCTTC